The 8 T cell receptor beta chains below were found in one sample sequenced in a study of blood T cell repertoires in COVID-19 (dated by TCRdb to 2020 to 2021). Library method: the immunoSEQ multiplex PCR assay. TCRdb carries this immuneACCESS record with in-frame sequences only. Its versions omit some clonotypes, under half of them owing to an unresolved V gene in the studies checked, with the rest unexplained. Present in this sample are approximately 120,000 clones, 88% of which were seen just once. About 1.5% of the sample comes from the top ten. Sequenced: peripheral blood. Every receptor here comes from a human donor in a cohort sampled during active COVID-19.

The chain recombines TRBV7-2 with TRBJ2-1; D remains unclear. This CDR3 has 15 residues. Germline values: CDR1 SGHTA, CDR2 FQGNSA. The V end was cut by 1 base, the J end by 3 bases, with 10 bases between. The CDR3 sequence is CASSLGYAGYNEQFF. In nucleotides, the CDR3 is TGTGCCAGCAGCTTAGGCTATGCAGGCTACAATGAGCAGTTCTTC.

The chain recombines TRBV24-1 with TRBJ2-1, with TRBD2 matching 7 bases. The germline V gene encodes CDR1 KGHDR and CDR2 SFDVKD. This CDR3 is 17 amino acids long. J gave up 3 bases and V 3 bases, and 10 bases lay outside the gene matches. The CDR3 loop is CATSDGPGGSGYNEQFF. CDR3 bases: TGTGCCACCAGTGATGGCCCGGGGGGTTCGGGCTACAATGAGCAGTTCTTC.

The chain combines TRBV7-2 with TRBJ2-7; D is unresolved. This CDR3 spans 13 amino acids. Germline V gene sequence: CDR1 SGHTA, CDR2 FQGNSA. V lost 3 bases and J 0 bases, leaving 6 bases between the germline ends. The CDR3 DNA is TGTGCCAGCAGCTTCTCCAGCTCCTACGAGCAGTACTTC. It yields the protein CASSFSSSYEQYF.

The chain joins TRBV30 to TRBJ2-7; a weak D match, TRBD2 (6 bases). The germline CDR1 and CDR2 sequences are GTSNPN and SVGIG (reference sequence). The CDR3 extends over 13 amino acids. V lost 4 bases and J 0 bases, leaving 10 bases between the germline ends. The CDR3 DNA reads TGTGCCTGGACGGGGGATGGCTCCTACGAGCAGTACTTC. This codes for CAWTGDGSYEQYF.

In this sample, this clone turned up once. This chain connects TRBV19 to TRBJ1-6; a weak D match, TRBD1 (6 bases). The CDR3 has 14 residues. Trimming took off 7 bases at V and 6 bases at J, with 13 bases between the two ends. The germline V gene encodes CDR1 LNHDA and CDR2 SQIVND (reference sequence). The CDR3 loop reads CASKFGQINSPLHF. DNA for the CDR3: TGTGCCAGTAAATTCGGACAGATTAATTCACCCCTCCACTTT.

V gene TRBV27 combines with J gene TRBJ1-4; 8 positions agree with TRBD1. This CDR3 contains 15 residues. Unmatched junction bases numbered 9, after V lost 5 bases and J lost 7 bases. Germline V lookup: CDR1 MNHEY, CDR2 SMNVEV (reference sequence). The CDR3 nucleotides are TGTGCCAGCAGTCCCCAGGGGGCTAGGGGTGAAAAACTGTTTTTT. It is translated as CASSPQGARGEKLFF. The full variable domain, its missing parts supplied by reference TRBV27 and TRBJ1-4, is EAQVTQNPRYLITVTGKKLTVTCSQNMNHEYMSWYRQDPGLGLRQIYYSMNVEVTDKGDVPEGYKVSRKEKRNFPLILESPSPNQTSLYFCASSPQGARGEKLFFGSGTQLSVL.

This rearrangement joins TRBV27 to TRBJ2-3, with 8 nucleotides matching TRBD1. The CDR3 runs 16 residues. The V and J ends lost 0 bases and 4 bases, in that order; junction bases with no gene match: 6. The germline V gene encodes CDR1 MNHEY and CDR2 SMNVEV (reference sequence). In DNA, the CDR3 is TGTGCCAGCAGTTTATCGAAGGACAGGGTCGCAGATACGCAGTATTTT. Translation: CASSLSKDRVADTQYF.

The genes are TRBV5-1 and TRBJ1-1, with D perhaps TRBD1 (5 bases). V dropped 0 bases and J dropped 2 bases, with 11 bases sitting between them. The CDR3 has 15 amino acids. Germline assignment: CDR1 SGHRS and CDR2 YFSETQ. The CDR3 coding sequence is TGCGCCAGCAGCTTGGGTTGGACATCTAACACTGAAGCTTTCTTT. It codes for CASSLGWTSNTEAFF. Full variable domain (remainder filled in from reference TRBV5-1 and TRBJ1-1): KAGVTQTPRYLIKTRGQQVTLSCSPISGHRSVSWYQQTPGQGLQFLFEYFSETQRNKGNFPGRFSGRQFSNSRSEMNVSTLELGDSALYLCASSLGWTSNTEAFFGQGTRLTVV.